A single sample is the source of the 11 T cell receptor beta chains below, sequenced in a study of shared clonotypes between healthy human individuals. Terminally differentiated effector memory CD45RA+ cells were left out of the naive CD8 fraction, which was CD45RO-negative and positively selected for CCR7. The data were produced by immunoSEQ multiplex PCR, yet TCRdb's version contains in-frame clones alone and is incomplete. The sample yields roughly 2.1 million clones, more than 85% seen once. The sequenced material came from naive CD8+ T cells from PBMCs. The receptors were gathered from a man aged 18 to 30 in good health. Some clones in this sample may be carry-over from other donors' samples.

The rearrangement joins TRBV7-9 to TRBJ2-5; either TRBD1 or TRBD2 may fit D (6 bases each). This CDR3 region has 19 residues. The V gene's germline CDR1 is SEHNR and CDR2 FQNEAQ (reference sequence). Deletions cut 5 bases from V and 1 base from J, with 26 bases between. CDR3 sequence (DNA): TGTGCCAGCAGCCTCGGGAGCCCCAAGGCTCGACAGGCCCAAGAGACCCAGTACTTC. Translating gives CASSLGSPKARQAQETQYF.

This sequence joins TRBV7-9 and TRBJ1-2; 8 bases are shared with TRBD1. Germline lookup yields CDR1 SEHNR and CDR2 FQNEAQ (reference sequence). Losses at the gene ends were 1 base for V and 7 bases for J; bases not matched to a gene: 11. This CDR3 is 16 amino acids long. The CDR3 here is CASSLGPRGLGGGYTF. DNA for the CDR3: TGTGCCAGCAGCTTAGGGCCCAGGGGGCTAGGTGGTGGCTACACCTTC.

The V and J genes are TRBV6-5 and TRBJ2-7; TRBD2 aligns across 9 bases. Trimming at V came to 6 bases and at J to 1 base, leaving 7 bases not matched to a gene. The germline V gene has CDR1 MNHEY and CDR2 SVGAGI. The CDR3 runs 15 residues. The CDR3 nucleotides are TGTGCCAGCAGCGTCGGGCTAGCGGGATCCTACGAGCAGTACTTC. It encodes CASSVGLAGSYEQYF.

The rearrangement links TRBV6-5 to TRBJ2-5; 7 bases agree with TRBD1. V was pared by 6 bases and J by 1 base, with 5 bases of the junction left unmatched. The CDR3 loop spans 14 amino acids. Germline V gene lookup returns CDR1 MNHEY and CDR2 SVGAGI. CDR3 DNA sequence: TGTGCCAGCAGCCTTAGGGGGCCCCAAGAGACCCAGTACTTC. Its protein product is CASSLRGPQETQYF.

In this sample, this clone turned up a few times. The same CDR3 can be traced to other DNA sequences in this sample. The chain combines TRBV4-1 with TRBJ2-7; TRBD2 aligns across 10 bases. Germline assignment: CDR1 MGHRA and CDR2 YSYEKL. Losses at the gene ends were 0 bases for V and 4 bases for J; bases not matched to a gene: 3. The CDR3 length is 15 residues. In DNA, the CDR3 is TGCGCCAGCAGCCAAGATAGGGGACTAGCGTACGAGCAGTACTTC. It translates to CASSQDRGLAYEQYF.

The J gene is TRBJ2-1, the V gene TRBV7-8, with D unresolved. The V end was cut by 5 bases, the J end by 5 bases, with 10 bases between. This CDR3 is built from 13 residues. Germline V gene lookup returns CDR1 SGHVS and CDR2 FQNEAQ. The CDR3 loop reads CASSDLGNNEQFF. The CDR3, as DNA: TGTGCCAGCAGCGACTTAGGCAACAATGAGCAGTTCTTC. The full variable domain, completed using reference TRBV7-8 and TRBJ2-1, is GAGVSQSPRYKVAKRGQDVALRCDPISGHVSLFWYQQALGQGPEFLTYFQNEAQLDKSGLPSDRFFAERPEGSVSTLKIQRTQQEDSAVYLCASSDLGNNEQFFGPGTRLTVL.

The V gene is TRBV2, the J gene TRBJ2-3; TRBD2 aligns across 12 bases. Germline CDR1 reads SNHLY; CDR2 reads FYNNEI. After removal of 4 bases from V and 3 bases from J, the junction contained 5 bases not matched to a gene. The CDR3 is 16 amino acids. The CDR3 loop reads CASSGMTSGGTDTQYF. The DNA for the CDR3 is TGTGCCAGCAGTGGAATGACTAGCGGGGGTACAGATACGCAGTATTTT.

The chain links TRBV7-9 to TRBJ2-1, with D possibly being TRBD1 or TRBD2 (5 bases each). Germline lookup yields CDR1 SEHNR and CDR2 FQNEAQ (reference sequence). V lost 5 bases and J lost 13, with 18 bases in between. The CDR3 extends over 13 amino acids. CDR3 sequence: CASSAERLWDQFF. The CDR3 bases are TGTGCCAGCAGCGCGGAGAGGTTGTGGGACCAGTTCTTC.

This clone was recorded a few times. The gene calls are TRBV4-3 and TRBJ1-1, with a weak D call TRBD1 (5 bases). Trimming shortened V by 4 bases and J by 0 bases, and 21 bases separated the two germline ends. The CDR3 has 18 residues. Germline V gives CDR1 LGHNA, CDR2 YSLEER. Written as DNA, the CDR3 is TGCGCCAGCAGCCCAATGATTGGGGCAGGAGTAATGAACACTGAAGCTTTCTTT. Amino acids: CASSPMIGAGVMNTEAFF.

J is TRBJ1-1 and V is TRBV11-2; D perhaps matches TRBD1 (5 bases). CDR1 and CDR2 from the germline V gene are SGHAT and FQNNGV. With 6 bases removed from V and 1 base from J, the gap between germline ends came to 9 bases. There are 13 residues in the CDR3. The CDR3 loop reads CASRTDTNTEAFF. CDR3 DNA: TGTGCCAGCAGGACAGATACGAACACTGAAGCTTTCTTT.

On this clone: This sample includes further DNA sequences coding for the same CDR3. The V call is TRBV27, the J call TRBJ1-1; D remains unclear. Per germline, CDR1 MNHEY and CDR2 SMNVEV (reference sequence). This CDR3 has 13 amino acids. Trimming left V 6 bases short and J 4 bases short, with 12 bases between. The CDR3 coding sequence is TGTGCCAGCAGCCTCTCATTGGGCACTGAAGCTTTCTTT. It encodes CASSLSLGTEAFF.